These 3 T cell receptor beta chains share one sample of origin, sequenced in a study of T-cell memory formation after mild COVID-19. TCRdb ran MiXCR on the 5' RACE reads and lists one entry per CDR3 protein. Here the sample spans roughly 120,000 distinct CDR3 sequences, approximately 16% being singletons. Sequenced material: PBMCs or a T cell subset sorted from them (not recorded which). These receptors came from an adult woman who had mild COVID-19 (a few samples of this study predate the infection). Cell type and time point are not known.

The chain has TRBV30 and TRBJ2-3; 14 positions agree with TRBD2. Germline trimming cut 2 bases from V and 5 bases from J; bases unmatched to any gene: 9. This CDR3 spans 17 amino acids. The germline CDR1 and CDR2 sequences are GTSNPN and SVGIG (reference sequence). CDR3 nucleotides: TGTGCCTGGAGTATCGGTCGGACTAGCGGGAGGATAGATACGCAGTATTTT. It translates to CAWSIGRTSGRIDTQYF.

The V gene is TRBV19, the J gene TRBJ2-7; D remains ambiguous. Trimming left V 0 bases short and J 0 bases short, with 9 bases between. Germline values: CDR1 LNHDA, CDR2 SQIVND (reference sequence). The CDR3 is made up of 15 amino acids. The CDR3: CASSIEHRTSYEQYF. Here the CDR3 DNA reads TGTGCCAGTAGTATAGAGCACCGCACCTCCTACGAGCAGTACTTC.

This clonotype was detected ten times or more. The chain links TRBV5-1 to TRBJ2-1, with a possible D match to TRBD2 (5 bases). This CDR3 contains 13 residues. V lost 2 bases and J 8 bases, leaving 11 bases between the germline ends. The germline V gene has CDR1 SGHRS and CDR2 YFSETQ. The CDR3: CASSLFAGDEQFF. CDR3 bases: TGCGCCAGCAGCTTATTCGCCGGGGATGAGCAGTTCTTC.